This paragraph covers one T cell receptor (beta chain) sequence. Its antigen is undetermined. This sample was included in a study of shared clonotypes between healthy human individuals. Notes on the study in general: The study drew on few donors, limiting represented genetic and exposure-history diversity. Even with large depth, rarefaction showed that sorted-subset sequencing was incomplete. Depth of sequencing was expected to influence donor clonotype sharing. Against clonotypes common to all four donors, non-shared ones had lower generation probabilities.

Profiling relied on immunoSEQ multiplex PCR, and the TCRdb table lists in-frame clones only, not all of them. The sample carries 2 million to 3 million clones, roughly 93% recorded once. Germline CDR1 reads LGHNA; CDR2 reads YNFKEQ. The CDR3 runs 16 residues. Trimming took 0 bases from V and 6 from J; bases not matched to a gene: 8. This clonotype originated in a man between 18 and 29 years old in good health. Some clones in this sample may be carry-over from other donors' samples. The specimen sequenced was naive CD4+ T cells from PBMCs. Subset of the sample: CD45RA+ positively selected. V is TRBV4-2 and J is TRBJ2-1, with TRBD2 identical over 7 bases. The CDR3 region is CASSQEGLAALNEQFF. The DNA for the CDR3 is TGTGCCAGCAGCCAAGAGGGGCTAGCGGCGCTCAATGAGCAGTTCTTC.